This TCR beta chain emerged from a study of blood T cell repertoires in COVID-19. Study at large: Sites across the United States, Italy and Spain contributed samples from acute and convalescent COVID-19. In each case, the material was cDNA or gDNA derived from T cells, B-cell-depleted T cells, or PBMCs.

Germline V gene lookup returns CDR1 SGHRS and CDR2 YFSETQ. V gave up 0 bases and J gave up 0 bases, with 15 bases separating them. The CDR3 contains 17 residues. Sequencing was performed with immunoSEQ multiplex PCR; in TCRdb, only in-frame clones are kept and a portion is missing. Of roughly 330,000 clones in the sample, roughly 90% were seen once. Sequencing was carried out using peripheral blood. V usage is TRBV5-1 and J usage is TRBJ1-2; D unclear. The clonotype comes from a woman between 50 and 59 years old with active or convalescent COVID-19. For the CDR3, the DNA is TGCGCCAGCAGCTTGGTATCAGGAGGCACTTCTAACTATGGCTACACCTTC. It specifies CASSLVSGGTSNYGYTF.